Below, 2 T cell receptor beta chains from the same sample are listed, as sequenced in a study of blood T cells in healthy people across ages. Alongside a J-beta primer mix, a sample-barcoded 5' primer served in a second PCR lasting roughly 6 to 12 cycles. MiXCR, run by TCRdb on the 5' RACE reads, gives a single entry per CDR3 protein. The sample consists of around 1,000,000 distinct CDR3 sequences, more than 30% of them appearing once. Material: blood. These receptors were obtained from a man aged 18 to 29 in good health.

This chain uses TRBV7-8 with TRBJ2-3, with 15 bases identical to TRBD2. Germline V lookup: CDR1 SGHVS, CDR2 FQNEAQ. This CDR3 has 18 amino acids. Germline trimming cut 5 bases from V and 2 bases from J; bases unmatched to any gene: 8. The CDR3 DNA follows: TGTGCCAGCAGCCCTGGACTAGCGGGGGGGAAAAACACAGATACGCAGTATTTT. The encoded protein is CASSPGLAGGKNTDTQYF.

The table lists this clonotype with many counts. The chain recombines TRBV6-1 with TRBJ2-5; D is unresolved. Trimming stripped 7 bases from V and 2 bases from J, with 8 bases between. CDR1 MNHNS and CDR2 SASEGT come from the germline V gene. This CDR3 comprises 12 residues. The CDR3 DNA reads TGTGCCAGCACCAACGATCAAGAGACCCAGTACTTC. Translated, it gives CASTNDQETQYF.